This T cell receptor beta chain was profiled in a study of early T cells in non-severe SARS-CoV-2 infection. Overall study context: Chains from this unsorted whole-blood bulk RNA could not be paired. Whole-study findings and limits: Private and CD4 specificities were missed by VDJdb matching, skewed to anti-spike CD8.

Individual cDNA molecules received unique molecular identifiers. TCRdb fed the 5' RACE reads into MiXCR, producing one record per CDR3 protein. The sample records roughly 60,000 distinct CDR3 sequences, under 7.5% being singletons. This clonotype has a count of ten or more. Its antigen is currently unknown. The CDR3 length is 17 residues. CDR1 MNHEY and CDR2 SMNVEV come from the germline V gene (reference sequence). V lost 6 bases, J lost 0 bases, and 6 bases stayed unmatched. Material: whole blood, obtained at baseline. The clonotype originates from an adult who was a healthcare worker with PCR-confirmed SARS-CoV-2 infection or an uninfected control (not recorded which). The genes are TRBV27 and TRBJ2-5, with TRBD2 matching 14 bases. CDR3 in amino acids: CASRGTSGGMYQETQYF. CDR3 bases: TGTGCCAGCAGAGGGACTAGCGGGGGCATGTACCAAGAGACCCAGTACTTC.